The entry below describes one T cell receptor (beta chain). The CDR3 contains 13 residues. CDR1 is MNHNS, CDR2 SASEGT, per germline. V gave up 4 bases and J gave up 6 bases, with 10 bases separating them. With 60 Vbeta and 13 Jbeta primers, the PCR was carried out. The data were produced by immunoSEQ multiplex PCR, yet TCRdb's version contains in-frame clones alone and is incomplete. Of about 80,000 clones in the sample, 67% were seen once. The sample belongs to a study of cytomegalovirus exposure and HLA in healthy donors. The V gene is TRBV6-1, the J gene TRBJ1-5; tentatively, D is TRBD1 (5 bases). This sequence was found in a woman aged 45-65 years in good health and CMV-seropositive. The sequencing input was PBMCs. The CDR3 is CASSVQDSQPQHF. CDR3 nucleotide sequence: TGTGCCAGCAGTGTACAGGATTCTCAGCCCCAGCATTTT.